The entry that follows covers one T cell receptor (beta chain) sequence. The sample originates from a study of blood T cell repertoires in COVID-19. After removal of 3 bases from V and 1 base from J, the junction contained 21 bases not matched to a gene. The CDR3 covers 22 residues. The germline CDR1 and CDR2 sequences are LNHDA and SQIVND (reference sequence). Measured with immunoSEQ multiplex PCR; TCRdb has only the in-frame clones, and not every one. The sample holds roughly 190,000 clones; around 82% are singletons and the top ten take around 16%. The J gene is TRBJ2-3, the V gene TRBV19, with TRBD1 identical over 11 bases. The origin of this receptor is a woman aged 50 to 60 with acute COVID-19. The sample consisted of PBMCs or T cells enriched from blood (not recorded which). The CDR3 DNA reads TGTGCCAGTAGTATCCACCGGAGACTCGGACAGGGGGCGCATTTGGGCACAGATACGCAGTATTTT. It is translated as CASSIHRRLGQGAHLGTDTQYF.